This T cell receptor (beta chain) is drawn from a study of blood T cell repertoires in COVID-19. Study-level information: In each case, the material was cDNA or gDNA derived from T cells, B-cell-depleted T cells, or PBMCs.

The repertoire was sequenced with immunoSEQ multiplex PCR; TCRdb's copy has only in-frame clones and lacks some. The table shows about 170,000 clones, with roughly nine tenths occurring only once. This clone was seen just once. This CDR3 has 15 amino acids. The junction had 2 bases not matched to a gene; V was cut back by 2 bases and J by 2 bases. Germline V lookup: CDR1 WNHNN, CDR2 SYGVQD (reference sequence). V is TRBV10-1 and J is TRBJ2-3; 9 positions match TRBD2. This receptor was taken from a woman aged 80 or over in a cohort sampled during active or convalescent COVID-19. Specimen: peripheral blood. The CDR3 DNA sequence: TGCGCCAGCAGTGAGAAGCGGGGGGTCACAGATACGCAGTATTTT. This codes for CASSEKRGVTDTQYF.